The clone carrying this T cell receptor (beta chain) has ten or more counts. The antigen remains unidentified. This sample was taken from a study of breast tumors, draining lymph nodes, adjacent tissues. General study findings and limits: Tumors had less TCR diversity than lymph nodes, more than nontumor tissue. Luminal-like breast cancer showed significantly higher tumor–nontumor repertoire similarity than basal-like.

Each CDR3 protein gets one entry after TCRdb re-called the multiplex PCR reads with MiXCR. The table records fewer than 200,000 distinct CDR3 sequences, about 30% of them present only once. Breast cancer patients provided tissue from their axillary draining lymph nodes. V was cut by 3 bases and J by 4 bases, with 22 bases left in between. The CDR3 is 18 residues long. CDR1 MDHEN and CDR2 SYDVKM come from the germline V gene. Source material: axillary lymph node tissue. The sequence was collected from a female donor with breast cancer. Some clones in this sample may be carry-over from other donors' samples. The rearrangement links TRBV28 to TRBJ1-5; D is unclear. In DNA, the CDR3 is TGTGCCAGCAGTTTCCTTGTCGGACTTGGTAGCCCGAATCAGCCCCAGCATTTT. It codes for CASSFLVGLGSPNQPQHF.